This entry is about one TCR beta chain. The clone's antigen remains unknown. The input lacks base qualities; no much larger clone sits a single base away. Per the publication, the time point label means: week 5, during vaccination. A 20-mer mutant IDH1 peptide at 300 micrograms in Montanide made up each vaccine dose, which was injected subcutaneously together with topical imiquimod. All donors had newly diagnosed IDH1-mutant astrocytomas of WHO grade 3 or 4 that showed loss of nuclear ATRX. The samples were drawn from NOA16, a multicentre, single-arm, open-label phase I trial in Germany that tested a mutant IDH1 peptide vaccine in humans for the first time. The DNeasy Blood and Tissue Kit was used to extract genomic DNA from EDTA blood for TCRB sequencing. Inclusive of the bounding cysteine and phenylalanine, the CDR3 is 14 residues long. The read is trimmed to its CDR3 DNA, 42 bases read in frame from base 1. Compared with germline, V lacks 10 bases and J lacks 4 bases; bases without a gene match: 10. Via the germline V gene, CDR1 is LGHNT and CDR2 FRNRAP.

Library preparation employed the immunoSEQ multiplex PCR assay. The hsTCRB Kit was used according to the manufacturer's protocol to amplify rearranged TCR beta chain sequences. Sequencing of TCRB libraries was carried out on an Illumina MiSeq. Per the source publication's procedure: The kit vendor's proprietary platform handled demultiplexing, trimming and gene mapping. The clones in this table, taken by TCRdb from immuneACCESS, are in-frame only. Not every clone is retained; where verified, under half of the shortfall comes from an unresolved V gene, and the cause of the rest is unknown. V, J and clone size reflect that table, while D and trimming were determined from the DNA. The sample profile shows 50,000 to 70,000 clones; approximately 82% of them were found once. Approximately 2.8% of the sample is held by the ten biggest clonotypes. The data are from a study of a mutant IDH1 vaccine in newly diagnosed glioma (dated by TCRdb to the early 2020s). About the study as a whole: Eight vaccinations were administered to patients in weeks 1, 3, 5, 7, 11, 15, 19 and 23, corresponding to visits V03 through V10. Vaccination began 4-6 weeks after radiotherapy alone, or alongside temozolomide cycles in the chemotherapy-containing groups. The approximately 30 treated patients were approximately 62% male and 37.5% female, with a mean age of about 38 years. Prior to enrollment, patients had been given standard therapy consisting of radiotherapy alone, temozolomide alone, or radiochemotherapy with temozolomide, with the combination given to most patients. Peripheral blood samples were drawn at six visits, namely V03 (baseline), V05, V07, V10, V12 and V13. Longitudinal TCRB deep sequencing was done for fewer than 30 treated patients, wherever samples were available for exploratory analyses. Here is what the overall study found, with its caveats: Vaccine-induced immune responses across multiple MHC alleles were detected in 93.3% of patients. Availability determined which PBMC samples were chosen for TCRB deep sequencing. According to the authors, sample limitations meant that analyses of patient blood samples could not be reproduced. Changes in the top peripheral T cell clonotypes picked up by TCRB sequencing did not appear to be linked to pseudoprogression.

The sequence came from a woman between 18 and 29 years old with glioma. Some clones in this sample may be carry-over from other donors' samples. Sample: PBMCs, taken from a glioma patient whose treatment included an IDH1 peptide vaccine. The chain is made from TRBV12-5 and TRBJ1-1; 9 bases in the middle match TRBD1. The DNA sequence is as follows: TGTGCTACCACCCGGGACAGGGATTTCACTGAAGCTTTCTTT. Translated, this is CATTRDRDFTEAFF.